A selection of T cell receptor beta chains follows, all from one sample in a study of T cells in Graves' hyperthyroidism and ophthalmopathy. TCRdb re-called the multiplex PCR reads with MiXCR, one entry per CDR3 protein. The sample yields about 600,000 distinct CDR3 sequences, roughly 15% seen once. Sequencing was performed on blood. These receptor sequences come from a woman in her thirties or forties with Graves' ophthalmopathy. Each CDR3 is given with its conserved first and last residue. The order of the fields is clone size, V gene, J gene, D gene, CDR3 DNA, CDR3 protein. The D gene is left open where the match is weak. For some rows the clone size is stated as once, few or many, or as a class when expanded; others skip it.

few	TRBV4-1	TRBJ2-5	TRBD2	TGCGCCAGCAGCCAAGCCCGGGAGTTTGGGGGGCCTAGCGGGGTTCAAGAGACCCAGTACTTC	CASSQAREFGGPSGVQETQYF
-	TRBV4-1	TRBJ2-5	-	TGCGCCAGCAGCCAAGTAGGAGGGGGGTGGAGTTCCGAGACCCAGTACTTC	CASSQVGGGWSSETQYF
many	TRBV30	TRBJ2-5	-	TGTGCCTGGATGAGAGGGATGGGTGCCGGGGAGACCCAGTACTTC	CAWMRGMGAGETQYF
many	TRBV30	TRBJ1-1	-	TGTGCCTTCTCTGGGCAGTCCGGCACTGAAGCTTTCTTT	CAFSGQSGTEAFF
-	TRBV6-1	TRBJ2-2	-	TGTGCCAGCACCCAGGGGGGGTCCGGGGAGCTGTTTTTT	CASTQGGSGELFF
few	TRBV2	TRBJ1-4	-	TGTGCCAGCAGGCGTCTTGCAACTAATGAAAAACTGTTTTTT	CASRRLATNEKLFF
many	TRBV3-1	TRBJ1-1	TRBD1	TGTGCCAGCACCCAGGGGGGGGACACTGAAGCTTTCTTT	CASTQGGDTEAFF
-	TRBV4-1	TRBJ2-5	-	TGCGCCAGCAGCCAGCCTCGTTGGGGCAGAGAGACCCAGTACTTC	CASSQPRWGRETQYF
few	TRBV19	TRBJ1-6	-	TGTGCCAGTAGTGTCCGTGGGGCCTATAATTCACCCCTCCACTTT	CASSVRGAYNSPLHF
many	TRBV7-2	TRBJ2-5	-	TGTGCCAGCAGCTTAGCGAGGCTAGCACATCCGTACTTC	CASSLARLAHPYF
few	TRBV18	TRBJ2-6	-	TGTGCCAGCTCTCGAGGGGCTCCCGGGGCCAACGTCCTGGCTTTC	CASSRGAPGANVLAF
few	TRBV5-1	TRBJ2-3	-	TGCGCCAGCAGCTTGGCTGCCCTAGTGGGGGGCACAGATACGCAGTATTTT	CASSLAALVGGTDTQYF
many	TRBV2	TRBJ1-6	-	TGTGCCAGCAGCGTAGGTCCTCCCTGGAATTCACCCCTCCACTTT	CASSVGPPWNSPLHF
few	TRBV7-9	TRBJ2-3	TRBD2	TGTGCCAGCAGCTTCCGGACTAGCGGGAGACTCACAGATACGCAGTATTTT	CASSFRTSGRLTDTQYF
few	TRBV7-6	TRBJ2-3	TRBD2	TGTGCCAGGTCAAGGCGGGGGAGGCGCACAGATACGCAGTATTTT	CARSRRGRRTDTQYF
once	TRBV7-2	TRBJ2-7	-	TGTGCCAGCAGCTTAGTTCCTGCGGGGGCTCCCTACGAGCAGTACTTC	CASSLVPAGAPYEQYF
few	TRBV6-2/TRBV6-3	TRBJ2-1	TRBD2	TGTGCCAGCAGCTCGACTAGCGGGGGATCCTACAATGAGCAGTTCTTC	CASSSTSGGSYNEQFF
many	TRBV5-1	TRBJ1-2	TRBD1	TGCGCCAGCAGCCACGGACAGGTTGATGGCTACACCTTC	CASSHGQVDGYTF
many	TRBV7-2	TRBJ1-2	-	TGTGCCAGCAGCTTCGGTACAGGCTATGGCTACACCTTC	CASSFGTGYGYTF
many	TRBV6-1	TRBJ2-3	-	TGTGCCACCCTAGGACTCAGCACAGATACGCAGTATTTT	CATLGLSTDTQYF
many	TRBV3-1	TRBJ2-3	-	TGTGCCAGCAGCCAGACTGGCACAGATACGCAGTATTTT	CASSQTGTDTQYF
-	TRBV6-1	TRBJ2-7	TRBD1	TGTGCCAGCAGTGAATTGGTGACAGGGATCTACGAGCAGTACTTC	CASSELVTGIYEQYF
once	TRBV29-1	TRBJ2-1	-	TGCAGCGTGGGGTCGGGGGTTGGAAATGAGCAGTTCTTC	CSVGSGVGNEQFF
-	TRBV28	TRBJ2-1	TRBD2	TGTGCCAGCACAGAATTAGCGGGAGTTGGGTCCTACAATGAGCAGTTCTTC	CASTELAGVGSYNEQFF
-	TRBV5-1	TRBJ2-5	-	TGCGCCAGCAGCTTGACCGGGAATAAGCTCCAAGAGACCCAGTACTTC	CASSLTGNKLQETQYF